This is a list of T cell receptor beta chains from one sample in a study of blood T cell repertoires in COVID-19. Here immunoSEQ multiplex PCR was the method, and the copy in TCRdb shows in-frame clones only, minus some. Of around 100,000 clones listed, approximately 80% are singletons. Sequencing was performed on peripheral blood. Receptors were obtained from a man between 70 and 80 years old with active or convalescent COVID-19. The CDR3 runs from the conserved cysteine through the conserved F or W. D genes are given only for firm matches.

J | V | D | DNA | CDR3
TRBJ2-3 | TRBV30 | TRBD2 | TGTGCCTGGAGTCCCGGGACTAGCGGGAGCACAGATACGCAGTATTTT | CAWSPGTSGSTDTQYF
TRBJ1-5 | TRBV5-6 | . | TGTGCCAGCAGCCTATGGGGGGTCGGAGGCAATCAGCCCCAGCATTTT | CASSLWGVGGNQPQHF
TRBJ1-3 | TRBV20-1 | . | TGCAGTGCTAGTCCAGGGCCCCTCACTCTTTCTGGAAACACCATATATTTT | CSASPGPLTLSGNTIYF
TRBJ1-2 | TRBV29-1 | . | TGCAGCGCTGGACAGATAGTGGACTATGGCTACACCTTC | CSAGQIVDYGYTF
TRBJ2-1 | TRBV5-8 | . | TGTGCCAGCAGCTTCCAACAGGGTTTTCGGACGGGGGGTGAGCAGTTCTTC | CASSFQQGFRTGGEQFF
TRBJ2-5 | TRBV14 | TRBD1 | TGTGCCAGCAGCCACATGACAGGGGGCGTAGAGACCCAGTACTTC | CASSHMTGGVETQYF
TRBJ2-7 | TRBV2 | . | TGTGCCAGCAGCCCCGGGACATTCTACGAGCAGTACTTC | CASSPGTFYEQYF
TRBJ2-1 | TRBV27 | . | TGTGCCAGCAGTTTATTTGGGGGCCGCTCCAATGAGCAGTTCTTC | CASSLFGGRSNEQFF
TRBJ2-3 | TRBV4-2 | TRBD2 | TGTGCCAGCAGCCAAGGTGGTAGCGGGGAGGTAGATACGCAGTATTTT | CASSQGGSGEVDTQYF
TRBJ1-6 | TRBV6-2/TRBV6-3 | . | TGTGCCAGCAGTTGGACAGATTATAATTCACCCCTCCACTTT | CASSWTDYNSPLHF
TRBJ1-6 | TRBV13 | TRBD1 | TGTGCCAGCAGATCAGGGGGCGCCGATGTATCACCCCTCCACTTT | CASRSGGADVSPLHF